These T cell receptor beta chains were read from a single sample in a study of T cell responses to AZD1222 COVID-19 vaccine. The repertoire was sequenced with immunoSEQ multiplex PCR; TCRdb's copy has only in-frame clones and lacks some. The table records around 110,000 clones, 85% to 95% of them present only once. The sequencing used peripheral blood, collected 28 days after the second AZD1222 dose. These receptors originate from an adult who received the AZD1222 COVID-19 vaccine. CDR3s include the opening cysteine and the closing phenylalanine or tryptophan. Fields, in order: CDR3 DNA, CDR3 protein, D gene, V gene, clone size, J gene. D genes are given only for firm matches. Some rows mark clone size as missing; the rest say once, few, many or name a class of expanded clone.

CDR3 DNA: TGCGCCAGCAGCCAAGTGCGTCAAGCTAACTATGGCTACACCTTC
CDR3 protein: CASSQVRQANYGYTF
D gene: NA
V gene: TRBV4-1
clone size: NA
J gene: TRBJ1-2

CDR3 DNA: TGTGCCAGCACCTCATACGGGGGAGACACCGGGGAGCTGTTTTTT
CDR3 protein: CASTSYGGDTGELFF
D gene: NA
V gene: TRBV21-1
clone size: NA
J gene: TRBJ2-2

CDR3 DNA: TGTGCCAGCAGCCCACAGGGGCCCCCCACAGATACGCAGTATTTT
CDR3 protein: CASSPQGPPTDTQYF
D gene: TRBD1
V gene: TRBV6-4
clone size: NA
J gene: TRBJ2-3

CDR3 DNA: TGTGCCAGCAGCTTGAGGGTCGAGGGCACTGAAGCTTTCTTT
CDR3 protein: CASSLRVEGTEAFF
D gene: NA
V gene: TRBV5-6
clone size: NA
J gene: TRBJ1-1

CDR3 DNA: TGTGCCAGCAGCTTAGATCTGGGACAGGGGAGGACTGAAGCTTTCTTT
CDR3 protein: CASSLDLGQGRTEAFF
D gene: TRBD1
V gene: TRBV11-2
clone size: few
J gene: TRBJ1-1

CDR3 DNA: TGTGCCATCAGAGCCCAGGGTGACACTGGAAACACCATATATTTT
CDR3 protein: CAIRAQGDTGNTIYF
D gene: NA
V gene: TRBV10-3
clone size: NA
J gene: TRBJ1-3

CDR3 DNA: TGTGCCAGCAGCGTAGTCGGAGGGCCGGGAAACACCATATATTTT
CDR3 protein: CASSVVGGPGNTIYF
D gene: NA
V gene: TRBV9
clone size: NA
J gene: TRBJ1-3

CDR3 DNA: TGTGCCAGCAGCACACCCCGGGGGGCTAACTATGGCTACACCTTC
CDR3 protein: CASSTPRGANYGYTF
D gene: NA
V gene: TRBV11-2
clone size: NA
J gene: TRBJ1-2

CDR3 DNA: TGTGCCAGCAGCTCCCGAGGGGGAGCTGGAAACACCATATATTTT
CDR3 protein: CASSSRGGAGNTIYF
D gene: NA
V gene: TRBV7-2
clone size: NA
J gene: TRBJ1-3

CDR3 DNA: TGTGCCAGCGAGCGGGGGGACTCCTACGAGCAGTACTTC
CDR3 protein: CASERGDSYEQYF
D gene: TRBD2
V gene: TRBV7-9
clone size: NA
J gene: TRBJ2-7

CDR3 DNA: TGTGCCAGTAGTATCTACGGCTACTACAATGAGCAGTTCTTC
CDR3 protein: CASSIYGYYNEQFF
D gene: NA
V gene: TRBV19
clone size: NA
J gene: TRBJ2-1

CDR3 DNA: TGTGCCAGCAGTTTATACCCCCCCACTAGCGGGAGACTTCACGAGCAGTACTTC
CDR3 protein: CASSLYPPTSGRLHEQYF
D gene: TRBD2
V gene: TRBV28
clone size: NA
J gene: TRBJ2-7

CDR3 DNA: TGCGCCAGCAGTGGCCCCGGGACTAGCGGGAGGATGAACACCGGGGAGCTGTTTTTT
CDR3 protein: CASSGPGTSGRMNTGELFF
D gene: TRBD2
V gene: TRBV10-1
clone size: once
J gene: TRBJ2-2

CDR3 DNA: TGTGCCAGCAGCCAACCAGGGACTAGCGGGAGGTTCCACGAGCAGTACTTC
CDR3 protein: CASSQPGTSGRFHEQYF
D gene: TRBD2
V gene: TRBV3-1/TRBV3-2
clone size: NA
J gene: TRBJ2-7

CDR3 DNA: TGTGCCAGTAGTATAGATTGGGACAGGCCTGAAGCTTTCTTT
CDR3 protein: CASSIDWDRPEAFF
D gene: TRBD1
V gene: TRBV19
clone size: NA
J gene: TRBJ1-1

CDR3 DNA: TGTGCCAGCAGCTTTGGTCAGACAACTAATGAAAAACTGTTTTTT
CDR3 protein: CASSFGQTTNEKLFF
D gene: NA
V gene: TRBV7-2
clone size: NA
J gene: TRBJ1-4

CDR3 DNA: TGTGCCTGGAGTGGGGGGGGCGGTGACTATGGCTACACCTTC
CDR3 protein: CAWSGGGGDYGYTF
D gene: NA
V gene: TRBV30
clone size: NA
J gene: TRBJ1-2

CDR3 DNA: TGTGCCAGCAGCCAACCTGGGACAGGCAATGAAGCTTTCTTT
CDR3 protein: CASSQPGTGNEAFF
D gene: TRBD1
V gene: TRBV3-1/TRBV3-2
clone size: NA
J gene: TRBJ1-1

CDR3 DNA: TGTGCCAGCACTCCGGGACTAGGCAATGAGCAGTTCTTC
CDR3 protein: CASTPGLGNEQFF
D gene: TRBD2
V gene: TRBV2
clone size: NA
J gene: TRBJ2-1

CDR3 DNA: TGCGCCAGCAGCCAACAGGGTAACTCTGGAAACACCATATATTTT
CDR3 protein: CASSQQGNSGNTIYF
D gene: NA
V gene: TRBV5-1
clone size: NA
J gene: TRBJ1-3

CDR3 DNA: TGTGCCAGCAGCTTAGCAGGGGTAGAGACCCAGTACTTC
CDR3 protein: CASSLAGVETQYF
D gene: NA
V gene: TRBV7-2
clone size: NA
J gene: TRBJ2-5

CDR3 DNA: TGTGCCAGCAGTCGAGACAGGGGCGAGGTCGAGTACTTC
CDR3 protein: CASSRDRGEVEYF
D gene: TRBD1
V gene: TRBV6-5
clone size: NA
J gene: TRBJ2-7

CDR3 DNA: TGTGCCAGCACCCTAGATCAGGGATTCGGCAATGAGCAGTTCTTC
CDR3 protein: CASTLDQGFGNEQFF
D gene: NA
V gene: TRBV6-5
clone size: NA
J gene: TRBJ2-1

CDR3 DNA: TGTGCCAGTGAAGTAGGGCATGGGGAGACCCAGTACTTC
CDR3 protein: CASEVGHGETQYF
D gene: NA
V gene: TRBV7-7
clone size: NA
J gene: TRBJ2-5

CDR3 DNA: TGTGCCAGCAGCCATGGGTACGAGCAGTACTTC
CDR3 protein: CASSHGYEQYF
D gene: NA
V gene: TRBV3-1/TRBV3-2
clone size: NA
J gene: TRBJ2-7

CDR3 DNA: TGTGCCAGCAGTCATACCTGGGACAGCTTCGGCTACACCTTC
CDR3 protein: CASSHTWDSFGYTF
D gene: TRBD1
V gene: TRBV2
clone size: NA
J gene: TRBJ1-2

CDR3 DNA: TGTGCCAGCAGTCAACAGGGGTCTCCCCCTGGAAACACCATATATTTT
CDR3 protein: CASSQQGSPPGNTIYF
D gene: TRBD1
V gene: TRBV2
clone size: NA
J gene: TRBJ1-3

CDR3 DNA: TGTGCCAGCACCCCTGGGGGGCAAGGCTACACCTTC
CDR3 protein: CASTPGGQGYTF
D gene: NA
V gene: TRBV7-2
clone size: NA
J gene: TRBJ1-2

CDR3 DNA: TGTGCCAGCAGCCAAGCCGGTCAGCTTGGCAAGACCCAGTACTTC
CDR3 protein: CASSQAGQLGKTQYF
D gene: NA
V gene: TRBV4-2
clone size: NA
J gene: TRBJ2-5

CDR3 DNA: TGCAGTGCTAGAGTCACGGGTGAGCAGTTCTTC
CDR3 protein: CSARVTGEQFF
D gene: NA
V gene: TRBV20-1
clone size: once
J gene: TRBJ2-1

CDR3 DNA: TGTGCCAGCACGCCGTACTCCGGGACAGTCCTGAACACTGAAGCTTTCTTT
CDR3 protein: CASTPYSGTVLNTEAFF
D gene: TRBD1
V gene: TRBV27
clone size: once
J gene: TRBJ1-1

CDR3 DNA: TGTGCCAGCAGCTTGGGCGGGAACTATGGCTACACCTTC
CDR3 protein: CASSLGGNYGYTF
D gene: NA
V gene: TRBV7-9
clone size: NA
J gene: TRBJ1-2

CDR3 DNA: TGTGCCAGCAGCCTCCGGGACTCGGCGGATACGCAGTATTTT
CDR3 protein: CASSLRDSADTQYF
D gene: NA
V gene: TRBV7-2
clone size: NA
J gene: TRBJ2-3

CDR3 DNA: TGTGCCAGCAGCTTACAGGGCTATGGCTACACCTTC
CDR3 protein: CASSLQGYGYTF
D gene: NA
V gene: TRBV11-2
clone size: NA
J gene: TRBJ1-2

CDR3 DNA: TGTGCCTGGGGGGTGGGCGGGAGTAGAGATACGCAGTATTTT
CDR3 protein: CAWGVGGSRDTQYF
D gene: TRBD2
V gene: TRBV30
clone size: NA
J gene: TRBJ2-3

CDR3 DNA: TGTGCCAGCAGTTTACGGCTAGCGGGATGGGCAGATACGCAGTATTTT
CDR3 protein: CASSLRLAGWADTQYF
D gene: TRBD2
V gene: TRBV27
clone size: NA
J gene: TRBJ2-3

CDR3 DNA: TGTGCCAGCAGCTCGTACACCGTAGGAGGAAAACTGTTTTTT
CDR3 protein: CASSSYTVGGKLFF
D gene: NA
V gene: TRBV11-1
clone size: NA
J gene: TRBJ1-4

CDR3 DNA: TGTGCCAGCAGTAGCGGGGACAGCTCCTACAATGAGCAGTTCTTC
CDR3 protein: CASSSGDSSYNEQFF
D gene: NA
V gene: TRBV6-5
clone size: NA
J gene: TRBJ2-1

CDR3 DNA: TGTGCCAGCCAAGCCCGGACACAGAACACTGAAGCTTTCTTT
CDR3 protein: CASQARTQNTEAFF
D gene: NA
V gene: TRBV19
clone size: NA
J gene: TRBJ1-1

CDR3 DNA: TGTGCCAGCAGCGTCCTGGGGCAGGGCTATGGCTACACCTTC
CDR3 protein: CASSVLGQGYGYTF
D gene: NA
V gene: TRBV9
clone size: few
J gene: TRBJ1-2

CDR3 DNA: TGTGCCAGCAGCCCGAGGACTCAGGGGAGTTCGGAGACCCAGTACTTC
CDR3 protein: CASSPRTQGSSETQYF
D gene: NA
V gene: TRBV5-4
clone size: NA
J gene: TRBJ2-5

CDR3 DNA: TGTGCCTGGAGCGTAGGACGGCGATTTGAGGAAAAACTGTTTTTT
CDR3 protein: CAWSVGRRFEEKLFF
D gene: NA
V gene: TRBV30
clone size: NA
J gene: TRBJ1-4

CDR3 DNA: TGTGCCAGCAGCTCGCTCACCGGACTAGCGGACGAGCAGTACTTC
CDR3 protein: CASSSLTGLADEQYF
D gene: TRBD2
V gene: TRBV7-9
clone size: NA
J gene: TRBJ2-7

CDR3 DNA: TGTGCCACCAGCAGAGAGGGCAATCAGCCCCAGCATTTT
CDR3 protein: CATSREGNQPQHF
D gene: NA
V gene: TRBV15
clone size: NA
J gene: TRBJ1-5

CDR3 DNA: TGTGCCAGCAGTTACGGGTCAGGGCCATTGAACACTGAAGCTTTCTTT
CDR3 protein: CASSYGSGPLNTEAFF
D gene: NA
V gene: TRBV6-5
clone size: NA
J gene: TRBJ1-1

CDR3 DNA: TGTGCCAGCACTAGGACAGGGAATAATTCACCCCTCCACTTT
CDR3 protein: CASTRTGNNSPLHF
D gene: TRBD1
V gene: TRBV2
clone size: few
J gene: TRBJ1-6

CDR3 DNA: TGTGCCAGCAGCTTGGGTTGGGGAAGACCAAAGACCAACGTCCTGACTTTC
CDR3 protein: CASSLGWGRPKTNVLTF
D gene: NA
V gene: TRBV5-8
clone size: NA
J gene: TRBJ2-6

CDR3 DNA: TGTGCCAGCAGTGGCCACCTGATGGGATCGGAGGCCTATGGCTACACCTTC
CDR3 protein: CASSGHLMGSEAYGYTF
D gene: NA
V gene: TRBV28
clone size: NA
J gene: TRBJ1-2

CDR3 DNA: TGTGCCAGCAGTGGGGAGAGGCGCAGAACTATGAACACTGAAGCTTTCTTT
CDR3 protein: CASSGERRRTMNTEAFF
D gene: NA
V gene: TRBV2
clone size: NA
J gene: TRBJ1-1

CDR3 DNA: TGCGCCAGCAGCGTTGGGCGGGTTGAGAATTCACCCCTCCACTTT
CDR3 protein: CASSVGRVENSPLHF
D gene: NA
V gene: TRBV5-1
clone size: few
J gene: TRBJ1-6

CDR3 DNA: TGTGCCAGCAGATCTACAGGCGGGTACTACAATGAGCAGTTCTTC
CDR3 protein: CASRSTGGYYNEQFF
D gene: NA
V gene: TRBV27
clone size: NA
J gene: TRBJ2-1

CDR3 DNA: TGTGCCAGCAGCTTATACGAGGAAGCTTTCTTT
CDR3 protein: CASSLYEEAFF
D gene: NA
V gene: TRBV7-9
clone size: NA
J gene: TRBJ1-1

CDR3 DNA: TGTGCCAGCAGTGTGACAGGGGGACACAATGAGCAGTTCTTC
CDR3 protein: CASSVTGGHNEQFF
D gene: TRBD1
V gene: TRBV6-4
clone size: NA
J gene: TRBJ2-1

CDR3 DNA: TGTGCCAGCAGCTTGGCCGGGACAGGGAAGTTGGTTGCACCCCTCCACTTT
CDR3 protein: CASSLAGTGKLVAPLHF
D gene: TRBD1
V gene: TRBV5-5
clone size: NA
J gene: TRBJ1-6

CDR3 DNA: TGTGCCAGTAGTATTGGGGGGCCCACAGATACGCAGTATTTT
CDR3 protein: CASSIGGPTDTQYF
D gene: NA
V gene: TRBV19
clone size: NA
J gene: TRBJ2-3